This passage covers 3 T cell receptor beta chains from one sample sequenced in a study of cytomegalovirus exposure and HLA in healthy donors. Use of 60 Vbeta and 13 Jbeta primers characterized the PCR. TCRdb's table, derived via immunoSEQ multiplex PCR, lists solely in-frame clones and lacks some. The sample lists 90,000 to 110,000 clones, under 85% seen once, with about 8% in the top ten. Material: PBMCs. Receptor source: a woman between 45 and 65 years old in good health and CMV-seropositive.

This clone was picked up one time. This chain joins TRBV9 and TRBJ2-7, with 9 bases aligning to TRBD1. CDR3 length equals 16 residues. Unmatched junction bases numbered 9, after V lost 0 bases and J lost 5 bases. Germline CDR1 reads SGDLS; CDR2 reads YYNGEE. This chain's CDR3 is CASSVGVGQGANEQYF. CDR3 DNA: TGTGCCAGCAGCGTAGGGGTGGGACAGGGCGCCAACGAGCAGTACTTC.

The chain uses TRBV9 and TRBJ1-4; possibly TRBD1 for D (5 bases). Germline CDR1 SGDLS, CDR2 YYNGEE. The V gene lost 2 bases and the J gene lost 0 bases, with 11 bases spanning the gap. The CDR3 spans 16 residues. In DNA, the CDR3 is TGTGCCAGCAGCGTCCTGGGCAGGGCAACTAATGAAAAACTGTTTTTT. This encodes CASSVLGRATNEKLFF.

This clone was found once. This rearrangement joins TRBV10-3 to TRBJ2-5, with 13 bases that match TRBD2. J was trimmed by 5 bases and V by 6 bases; bases with no gene match: 3. The CDR3 extends over 14 amino acids. CDR1 ENHRY and CDR2 SYGVKD come from the germline V gene. CDR3 sequence reads: CAIRKGLAGETQYF. As DNA, the CDR3 is TGTGCCATCAGGAAGGGACTAGCGGGGGAGACCCAGTACTTC.